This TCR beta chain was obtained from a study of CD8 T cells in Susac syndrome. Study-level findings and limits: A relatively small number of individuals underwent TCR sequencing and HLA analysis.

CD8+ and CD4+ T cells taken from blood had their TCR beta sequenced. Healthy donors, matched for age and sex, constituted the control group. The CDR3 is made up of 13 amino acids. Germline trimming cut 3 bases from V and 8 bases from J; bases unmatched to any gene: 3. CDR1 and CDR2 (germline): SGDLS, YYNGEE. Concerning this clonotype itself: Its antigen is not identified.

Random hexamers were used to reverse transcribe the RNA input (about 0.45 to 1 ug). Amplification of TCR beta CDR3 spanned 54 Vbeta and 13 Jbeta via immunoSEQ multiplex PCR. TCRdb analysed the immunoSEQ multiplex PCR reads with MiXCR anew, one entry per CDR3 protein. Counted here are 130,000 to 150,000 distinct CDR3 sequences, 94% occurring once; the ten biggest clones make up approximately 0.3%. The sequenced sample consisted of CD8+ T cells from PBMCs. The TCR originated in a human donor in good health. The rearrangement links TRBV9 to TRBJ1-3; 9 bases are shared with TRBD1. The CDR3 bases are TGTGCCAGCAGCGGGGACAGGGAGGACACCATATATTTT. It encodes CASSGDREDTIYF.